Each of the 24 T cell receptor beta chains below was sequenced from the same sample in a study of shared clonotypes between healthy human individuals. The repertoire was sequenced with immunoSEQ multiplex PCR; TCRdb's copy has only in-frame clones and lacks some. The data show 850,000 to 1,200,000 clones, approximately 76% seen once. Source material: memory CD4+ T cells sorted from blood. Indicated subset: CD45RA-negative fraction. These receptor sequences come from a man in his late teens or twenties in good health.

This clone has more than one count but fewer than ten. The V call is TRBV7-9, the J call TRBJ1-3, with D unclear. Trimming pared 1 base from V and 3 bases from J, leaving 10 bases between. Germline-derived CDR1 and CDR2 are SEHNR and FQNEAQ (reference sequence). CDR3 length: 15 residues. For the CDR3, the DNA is TGTGCCAGCAGCTTAGGGTTATCCGGTGGAAACACCATATATTTT. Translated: CASSLGLSGGNTIYF. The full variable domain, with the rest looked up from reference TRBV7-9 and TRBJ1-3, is DTGVSQNPRHKITKRGQNVTFRCDPISEHNRLYWYRQTLGQGPEFLTYFQNEAQLEKSRLLSDRFSAERPKGSFSTLEIQRTEQGDSAMYLCASSLGLSGGNTIYFGEGSWLTVV.

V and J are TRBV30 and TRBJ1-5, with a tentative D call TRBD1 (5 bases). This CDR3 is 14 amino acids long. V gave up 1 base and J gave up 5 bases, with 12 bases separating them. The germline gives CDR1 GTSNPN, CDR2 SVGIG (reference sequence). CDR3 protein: CAWSAGTLDQPQHF. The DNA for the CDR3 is TGTGCCTGGAGTGCCGGGACCCTAGATCAGCCCCAGCATTTT.

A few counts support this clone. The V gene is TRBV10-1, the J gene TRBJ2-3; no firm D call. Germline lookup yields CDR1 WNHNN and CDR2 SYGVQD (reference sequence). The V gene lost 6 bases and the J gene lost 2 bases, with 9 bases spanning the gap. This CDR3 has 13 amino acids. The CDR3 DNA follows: TGCGCCAGCAGCGCCGGGCACACAGATACGCAGTATTTT. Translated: CASSAGHTDTQYF.

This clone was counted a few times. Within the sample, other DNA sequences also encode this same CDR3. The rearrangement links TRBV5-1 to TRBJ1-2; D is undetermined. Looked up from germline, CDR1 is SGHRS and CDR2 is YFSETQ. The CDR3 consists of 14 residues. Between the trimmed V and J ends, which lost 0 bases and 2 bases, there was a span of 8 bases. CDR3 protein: CASSLEGQNYGYTF. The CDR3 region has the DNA TGCGCCAGCAGCTTGGAGGGCCAGAACTATGGCTACACCTTC. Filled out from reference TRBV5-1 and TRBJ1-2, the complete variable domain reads KAGVTQTPRYLIKTRGQQVTLSCSPISGHRSVSWYQQTPGQGLQFLFEYFSETQRNKGNFPGRFSGRQFSNSRSEMNVSTLELGDSALYLCASSLEGQNYGYTFGSGTRLTVV.

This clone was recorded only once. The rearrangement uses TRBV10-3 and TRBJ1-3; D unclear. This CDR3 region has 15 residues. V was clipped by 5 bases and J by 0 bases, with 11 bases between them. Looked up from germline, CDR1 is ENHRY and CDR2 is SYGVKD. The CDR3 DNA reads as TGTGCCATCAGTTCTTTCGGTAGCTCTGGAAACACCATATATTTT. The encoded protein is CAISSFGSSGNTIYF.

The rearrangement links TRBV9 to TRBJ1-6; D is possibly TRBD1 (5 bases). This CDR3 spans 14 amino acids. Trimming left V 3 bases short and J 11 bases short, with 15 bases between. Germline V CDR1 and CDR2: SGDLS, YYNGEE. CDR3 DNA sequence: TGTGCCAGCAGCGGACCTCAGGGTAGAGCACCCCTCCACTTT. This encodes CASSGPQGRAPLHF.

The CDR3, as DNA: TGTGCCAGCAGTTCTTCAGGCTGGTCAAGCACAGATACGCAGTATTTT. Protein product: CASSSSGWSSTDTQYF. The rearrangement links TRBV28 to TRBJ2-3, with D hard to call. Looked up from germline, CDR1 is MDHEN and CDR2 is SYDVKM. The CDR3 runs to 16 residues. The V end lost 4 bases, the J end lost 0 bases, and 14 bases lay between the germline ends. Drawing the rest from reference TRBV28 and TRBJ2-3, the complete variable domain is DVKVTQSSRYLVKRTGEKVFLECVQDMDHENMFWYRQDPGLGLRLIYFSYDVKMKEKGDIPEGYSVSREKKERFSLILESASTNQTSMYLCASSSSGWSSTDTQYFGPGTRLTVL.

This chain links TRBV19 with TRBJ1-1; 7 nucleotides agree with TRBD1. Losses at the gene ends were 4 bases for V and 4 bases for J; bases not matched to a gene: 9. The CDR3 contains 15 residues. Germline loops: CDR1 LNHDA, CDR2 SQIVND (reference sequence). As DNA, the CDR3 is TGTGCCAGTAGTAAAGCCGGGACAGCCGGCACTGAAGCTTTCTTT. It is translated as CASSKAGTAGTEAFF.

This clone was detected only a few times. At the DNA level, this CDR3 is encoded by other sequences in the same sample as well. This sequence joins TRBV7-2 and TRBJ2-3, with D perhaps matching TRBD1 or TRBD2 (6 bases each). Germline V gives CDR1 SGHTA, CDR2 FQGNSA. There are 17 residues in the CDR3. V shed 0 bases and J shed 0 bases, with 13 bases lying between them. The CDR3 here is CASSLAVGGPSTDTQYF. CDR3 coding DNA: TGTGCCAGCAGCTTAGCTGTCGGGGGCCCTAGCACAGATACGCAGTATTTT.

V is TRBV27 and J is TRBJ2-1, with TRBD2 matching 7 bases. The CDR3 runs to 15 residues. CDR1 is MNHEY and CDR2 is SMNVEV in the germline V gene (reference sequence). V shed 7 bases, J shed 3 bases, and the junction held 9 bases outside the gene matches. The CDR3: CASTLGLGSYNEQFF. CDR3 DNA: TGTGCCAGCACCCTCGGACTAGGGAGCTACAATGAGCAGTTCTTC.

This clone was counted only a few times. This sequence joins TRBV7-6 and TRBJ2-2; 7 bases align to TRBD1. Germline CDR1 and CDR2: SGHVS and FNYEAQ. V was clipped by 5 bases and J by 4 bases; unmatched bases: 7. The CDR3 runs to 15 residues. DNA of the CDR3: TGTGCCAGCAGCCCCAAGGGACAGAGCACCGGGGAGCTGTTTTTT. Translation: CASSPKGQSTGELFF.

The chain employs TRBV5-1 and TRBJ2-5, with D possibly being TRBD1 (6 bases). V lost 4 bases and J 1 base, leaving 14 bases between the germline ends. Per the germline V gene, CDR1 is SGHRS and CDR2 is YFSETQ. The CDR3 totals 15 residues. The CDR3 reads CASSQGYRGQETQYF. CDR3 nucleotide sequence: TGCGCCAGCAGCCAGGGGTATCGTGGCCAAGAGACCCAGTACTTC.

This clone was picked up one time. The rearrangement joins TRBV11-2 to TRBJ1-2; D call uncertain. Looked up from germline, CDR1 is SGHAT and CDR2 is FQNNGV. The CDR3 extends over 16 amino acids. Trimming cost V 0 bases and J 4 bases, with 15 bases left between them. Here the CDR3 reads CASSLDRSGVSYGYTF. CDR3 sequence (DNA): TGTGCCAGCAGCTTAGATCGGAGCGGGGTGTCCTATGGCTACACCTTC.

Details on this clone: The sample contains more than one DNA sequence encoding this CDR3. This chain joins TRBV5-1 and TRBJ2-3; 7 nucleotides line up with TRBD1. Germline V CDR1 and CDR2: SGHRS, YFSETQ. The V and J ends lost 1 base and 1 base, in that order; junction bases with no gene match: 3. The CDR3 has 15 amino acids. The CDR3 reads CASSLLQGGTDTQYF. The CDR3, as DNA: TGCGCCAGCAGCTTGCTTCAGGGGGGCACAGATACGCAGTATTTT.

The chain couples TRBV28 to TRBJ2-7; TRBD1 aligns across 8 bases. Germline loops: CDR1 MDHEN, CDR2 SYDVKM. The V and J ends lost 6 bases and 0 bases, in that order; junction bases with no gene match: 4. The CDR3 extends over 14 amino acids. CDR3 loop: CASRGQASSYEQYF. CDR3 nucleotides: TGTGCCAGCAGGGGACAGGCGAGCTCCTACGAGCAGTACTTC.

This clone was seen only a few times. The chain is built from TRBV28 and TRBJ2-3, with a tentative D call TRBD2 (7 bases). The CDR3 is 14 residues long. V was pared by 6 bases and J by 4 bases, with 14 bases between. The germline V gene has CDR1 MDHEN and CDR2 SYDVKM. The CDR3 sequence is CASSSGGMADTQYF. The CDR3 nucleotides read TGTGCCAGCAGCTCGGGGGGCATGGCAGATACGCAGTATTTT.

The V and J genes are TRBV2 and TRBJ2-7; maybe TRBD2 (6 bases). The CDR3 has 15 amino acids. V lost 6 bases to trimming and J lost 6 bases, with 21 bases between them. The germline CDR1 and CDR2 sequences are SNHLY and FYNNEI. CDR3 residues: CASSPSVGRGIEQYF. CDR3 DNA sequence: TGTGCCAGCAGCCCCAGCGTGGGTCGGGGGATCGAGCAGTACTTC.

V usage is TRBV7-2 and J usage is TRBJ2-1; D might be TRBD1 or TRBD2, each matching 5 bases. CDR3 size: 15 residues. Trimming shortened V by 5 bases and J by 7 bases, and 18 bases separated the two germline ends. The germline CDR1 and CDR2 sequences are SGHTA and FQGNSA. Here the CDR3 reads CASSPQRDRTNEQFF. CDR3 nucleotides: TGTGCCAGCAGCCCCCAAAGGGACCGTACTAATGAGCAGTTCTTC.

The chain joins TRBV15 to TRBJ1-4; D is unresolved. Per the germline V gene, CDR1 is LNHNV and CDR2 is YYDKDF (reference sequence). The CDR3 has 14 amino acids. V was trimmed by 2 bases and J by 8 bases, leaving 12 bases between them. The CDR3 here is CATSRKPGEEKLFF. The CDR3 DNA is TGTGCCACCAGCAGAAAGCCCGGGGAAGAAAAACTGTTTTTT.

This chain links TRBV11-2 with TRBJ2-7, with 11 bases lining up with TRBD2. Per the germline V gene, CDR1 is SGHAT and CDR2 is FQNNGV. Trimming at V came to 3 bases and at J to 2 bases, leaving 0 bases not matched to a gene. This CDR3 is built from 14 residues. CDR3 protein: CASSLGLAAYEQYF. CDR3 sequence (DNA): TGTGCCAGCAGCTTGGGACTAGCGGCCTACGAGCAGTACTTC.

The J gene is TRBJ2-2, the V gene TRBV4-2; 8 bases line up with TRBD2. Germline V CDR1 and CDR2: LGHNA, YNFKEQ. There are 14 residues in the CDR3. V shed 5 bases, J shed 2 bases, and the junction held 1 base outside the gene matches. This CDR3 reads CASSLAGNTGELFF. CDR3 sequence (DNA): TGTGCCAGCAGCTTAGCGGGAAACACCGGGGAGCTGTTTTTT.

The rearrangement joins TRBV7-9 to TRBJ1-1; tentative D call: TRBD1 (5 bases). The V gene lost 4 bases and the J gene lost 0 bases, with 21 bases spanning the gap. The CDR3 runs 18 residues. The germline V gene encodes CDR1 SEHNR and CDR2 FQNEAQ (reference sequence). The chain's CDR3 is CASSSPGQGRKVNTEAFF. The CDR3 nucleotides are TGTGCCAGCAGCTCCCCGGGGCAGGGAAGGAAGGTGAACACTGAAGCTTTCTTT.

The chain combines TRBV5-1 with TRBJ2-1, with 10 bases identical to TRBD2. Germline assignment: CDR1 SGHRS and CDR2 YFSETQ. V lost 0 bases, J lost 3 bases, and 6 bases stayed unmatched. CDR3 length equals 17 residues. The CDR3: CASSLAPSGGLYNEQFF. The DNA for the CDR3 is TGCGCCAGCAGCTTGGCCCCTAGCGGGGGTCTCTACAATGAGCAGTTCTTC.

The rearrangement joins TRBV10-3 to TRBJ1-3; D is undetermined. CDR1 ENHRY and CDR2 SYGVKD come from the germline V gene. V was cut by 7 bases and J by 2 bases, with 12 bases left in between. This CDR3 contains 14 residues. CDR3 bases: TGTGCCATCAAGGCAGATCGGACTGGAAACACCATATATTTT. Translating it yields CAIKADRTGNTIYF.